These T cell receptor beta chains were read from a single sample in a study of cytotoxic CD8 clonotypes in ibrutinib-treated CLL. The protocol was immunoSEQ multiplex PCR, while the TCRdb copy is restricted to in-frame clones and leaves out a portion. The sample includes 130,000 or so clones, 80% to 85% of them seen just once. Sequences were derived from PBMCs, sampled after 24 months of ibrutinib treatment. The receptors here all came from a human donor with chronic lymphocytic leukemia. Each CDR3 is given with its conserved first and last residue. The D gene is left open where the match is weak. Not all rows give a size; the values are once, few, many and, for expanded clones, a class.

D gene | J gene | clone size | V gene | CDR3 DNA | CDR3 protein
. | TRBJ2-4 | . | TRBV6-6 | TGTGCCAGCAGGGGTGATGTCAAAAACATTCAGTACTTC | CASRGDVKNIQYF
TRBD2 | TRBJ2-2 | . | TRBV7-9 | TGTGCCAGCAGAACGGGACTAGCGGGGCCGAACACCGGGGAGCTGTTTTTT | CASRTGLAGPNTGELFF
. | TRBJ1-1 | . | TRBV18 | TGTGCCAGCTCACCACCCCACAGGTCGAACACTGAAGCTTTCTTT | CASSPPHRSNTEAFF
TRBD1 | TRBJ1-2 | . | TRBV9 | TGTGCCAGCAGCGTAAGTGGACAGGGCGGTTATGGCTACACCTTC | CASSVSGQGGYGYTF
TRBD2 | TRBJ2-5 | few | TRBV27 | TGTGCCAGCAGCGACTGGGGGGGAGCGGGAGAGACCCAGTACTTC | CASSDWGGAGETQYF
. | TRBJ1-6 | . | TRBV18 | TGTGCCAGCTCACCAGGGGCGAGGAATTCACCCCTCCACTTT | CASSPGARNSPLHF
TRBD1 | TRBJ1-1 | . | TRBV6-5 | TGTGCCAGCAGGTCCGACAGGGGTGCAGCTTTCTTT | CASRSDRGAAFF
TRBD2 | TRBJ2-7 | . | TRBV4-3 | TGCGCCAGCAGCCAAGGCCTCGGGGCTAGCGGGCTCTACGAGCAGTACTTC | CASSQGLGASGLYEQYF
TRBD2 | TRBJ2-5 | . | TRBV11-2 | TGTGCCAGCAGCTTAGGGACTAGCGGTTACCAAGAGACCCAGTACTTC | CASSLGTSGYQETQYF
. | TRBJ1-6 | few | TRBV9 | TGTGCCAGCAGCGTATCGGGGGGGACCTATAATTCACCCCTCCACTTT | CASSVSGGTYNSPLHF
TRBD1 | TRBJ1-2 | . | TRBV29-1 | TGCAGCGTTGATTCAGGGGGCGGCTATGGCTACACCTTC | CSVDSGGGYGYTF
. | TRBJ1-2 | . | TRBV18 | TGTGCCAGCTCACCCCGGGATCCCCATGGCTACACCTTC | CASSPRDPHGYTF
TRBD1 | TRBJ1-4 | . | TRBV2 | TGTGCCAGCAGCGAAGGACAGGAGGAAAAACTGTTTTTT | CASSEGQEEKLFF
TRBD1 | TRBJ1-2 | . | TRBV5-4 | TGTGCCAGCAGCCTGAGGTGGCGATTATACAGGGGCGGGGGCTATGGCTACACCTTC | CASSLRWRLYRGGGYGYTF
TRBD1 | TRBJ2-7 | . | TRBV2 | TGTGCCAGCAGTGAAGGGGGACAGGGGAATCTGTACTTC | CASSEGGQGNLYF
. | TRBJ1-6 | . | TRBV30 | TGTGCCTGGAGCCGATCTGAAGACAGCACCCTCCACTTT | CAWSRSEDSTLHF
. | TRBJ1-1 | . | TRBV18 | TGTGCCAGCTCACGCGAGGGGGTTGGGGAAGGGTATTCTGAAGCTTTCTTT | CASSREGVGEGYSEAFF
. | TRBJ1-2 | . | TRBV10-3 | TGTGCCATCAGTGGCAACAGGGAGTATGGCTACACCTTC | CAISGNREYGYTF
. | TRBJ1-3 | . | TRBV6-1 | TGTGCCAGCAGTGAACAGGGGCGAATTGGAAACACCATATATTTT | CASSEQGRIGNTIYF
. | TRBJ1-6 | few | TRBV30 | TGTGCCTGGAGTTTTTCCACAGGGCCCTCACCCCTCCACTTT | CAWSFSTGPSPLHF
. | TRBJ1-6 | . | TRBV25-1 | TGTGCCAGCAGTTTTTGGGAAGGGGTTTCACCCCTCCACTTT | CASSFWEGVSPLHF
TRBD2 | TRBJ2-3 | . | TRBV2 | TGTGCCAGCAGTGGGCGGGGGTCCACAGATACGCAGTATTTT | CASSGRGSTDTQYF
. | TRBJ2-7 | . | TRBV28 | TGTGCCAGCAGCCCTTCGGCGACACGGGAGCAGTACTTC | CASSPSATREQYF
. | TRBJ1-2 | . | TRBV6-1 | TGTGCCAGCAGTGAATTGGGGGGCGCAAGCTATGGCTACACCTTC | CASSELGGASYGYTF
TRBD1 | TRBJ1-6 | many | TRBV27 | TGTGCCAGCAGCTCCTGGGGTGAGGGGGCTAGGTCACCCCTCCACTTT | CASSSWGEGARSPLHF